This T cell receptor (beta chain) was captured in a study of T cells in Graves' hyperthyroidism and ophthalmopathy. Study-level results: Patients with ophthalmopathy were separated from those with stable hyperthyroidism by a 13 V-J model. Before onset, ophthalmopathy was predicted by the model a median approximately 6.5 months earlier. Within blood appeared most thyroid clonotypes that had expanded above 0.001.

CDR1 KGHDR and CDR2 SFDVKD come from the germline V gene. This CDR3 is built from 13 residues. V dropped 9 bases and J dropped 8; count of bases not matched to a gene: 9. In this sample, this clonotype turned up a few times. Antigen specificity is unknown. Regions amplified from RNA transcripts were the TCR beta CDR3 regions. The HTBI primer set was used in a first-round RT-PCR of the TCR CDR3. TCRdb re-analysed the multiplex PCR reads in MiXCR, keeping a single row per CDR3 protein. The repertoire includes 300,000 to 450,000 distinct CDR3 sequences, around 18% of them detected once, and 40% sits in the top ten. Patients were excluded because of uncontrolled infection, other autoimmune disease, pregnancy or lactation.

This receptor was obtained from a man in his late teens or twenties with Graves' ophthalmopathy. The sample was blood. V and J are TRBV24-1 and TRBJ1-2; 9 nucleotides agree with TRBD1. CDR3 sequence reads: CATSKRTGDGYTF. DNA of the CDR3: TGTGCCACCTCCAAGCGGACAGGGGACGGCTACACCTTC.